The next 6 T cell receptor beta chains were all read from a single sample in a study of blood T cell repertoires in COVID-19 (TCRdb year 2020). Library preparation used the immunoSEQ multiplex PCR assay. Imported from immuneACCESS, the table was reduced by TCRdb to in-frame sequences with V and J called. These copies leave out some clones; in studies compared against another copy, an unresolved V gene accounts for under half, and the cause of the remainder is not known. This sample gives approximately 98,000 clones in total; approximately 83% of them show up just once. The top ten clones comprise just over 4% of the sample. Sequenced: peripheral blood. The receptors come from a woman in her 70s with acute or convalescent COVID-19.

This chain links TRBV28 with TRBJ1-4; the D is unclear. Trimming shortened V by 2 bases and J by 3 bases, and 10 bases separated the two germline ends. The CDR3 has 15 amino acids. Germline values: CDR1 MDHEN, CDR2 SYDVKM. CDR3 sequence reads: CASSLGGAANEKLFF. The CDR3 DNA is TGTGCCAGCAGTTTAGGAGGCGCAGCTAATGAAAAACTGTTTTTT.

This clone was counted once. This rearrangement joins TRBV10-3 to TRBJ2-7; possible D gene TRBD2, 6 bases. The CDR3 length is 15 residues. Germline CDR1 is ENHRY and CDR2 is SYGVKD. The ends were cut back, 0 bases at V and 4 bases at J, with 13 bases in the middle. The CDR3 spells CAISESSPGRYEQYF. In DNA, the CDR3 is TGTGCCATCAGTGAGTCGAGCCCAGGGAGGTACGAGCAGTACTTC.

This chain uses TRBV6-5 with TRBJ1-2; D is perhaps TRBD1 (5 bases). CDR3 length: 16 residues. V was cut by 3 bases and J by 8 bases, with 22 bases left in between. Germline CDR1 reads MNHEY; CDR2 reads SVGAGI. This CDR3 reads CASSYGGGLFRRGYTF. The CDR3 bases are TGTGCCAGCAGTTATGGGGGAGGCCTGTTTAGACGCGGCTACACCTTC.

This chain links TRBV7-2 with TRBJ2-1; tentative D call: TRBD2 (7 bases). The CDR3 spans 15 residues. The V end lost 0 bases, the J end lost 2 bases, and 8 bases lay between the germline ends. Germline CDR1 and CDR2: SGHTA and FQGNSA. CDR3 sequence (DNA): TGTGCCAGCAGCTTAGCGGGGGGGCCCTACAATGAGCAGTTCTTC. This codes for CASSLAGGPYNEQFF.

The gene calls are TRBV5-4 and TRBJ1-6; perhaps TRBD1 as D (6 bases). This CDR3 comprises 16 residues. The V and J ends lost 4 bases and 4 bases respectively, with 15 bases between them. CDR1 is SGHNT, CDR2 YYREEE, per germline (reference sequence). CDR3 coding DNA: TGTGCCAGCAGCCAAGCCGGGACAATTTATAATTCACCCCTCCACTTT. This encodes CASSQAGTIYNSPLHF.

The rearrangement uses TRBV7-3 and TRBJ2-3; 7 nucleotides line up with TRBD1. Trimming removed 3 bases from V and 2 bases from J; junction bases left unmatched: 2. Germline loops: CDR1 SGHTA, CDR2 FQGTGA. CDR3 size: 14 residues. This chain's CDR3 is CASSFTGVTDTQYF. The CDR3 region has the DNA TGTGCCAGCAGCTTTACAGGGGTCACAGATACGCAGTATTTT.